This TCR beta chain was documented in a study of cytomegalovirus exposure and HLA in healthy donors. Overall study findings and caveats: Overall, 164 TCR beta chains were annotated as cytomegalovirus-associated. Among donors in an Asian-associated ancestry cluster, a later analysis reportedly found fewer N-insertions than the roughly 610-donor mean.

The CDR3 has 13 residues. Per germline, CDR1 SGHNT and CDR2 YYREEE (reference sequence). The V end was cut by 5 bases, the J end by 5 bases, with 13 bases between. Note on this clone: The antigen is not known.

Primers for the PCR totalled 60 Vbeta and 13 Jbeta. Libraries were prepared by immunoSEQ multiplex PCR; TCRdb keeps only in-frame clonotypes and omits some of them. The sample table includes some 47,000 clones. This sequence originates from a woman in her thirties or forties in good health and CMV-seronegative. The chain has TRBV5-4 and TRBJ2-5; D uncertain. Sequenced material: PBMCs. The CDR3 DNA is TGTGCCAGCAGGGGCAAAGGTGTGGAGACCCAGTACTTC. Translated: CASRGKGVETQYF.